One T cell receptor (beta chain) is described in this entry. At one of its ends the junction is not consistent with the germline gene, which may arise from a read error. The data were taken from a study of tumor-infiltrating lymphocytes in primary liver carcinoma. Unsorted bulk tissue of roughly 19-30 mg yielded co-extracted RNA and DNA. Germline assignment: CDR1 SGHNT and CDR2 YYREEE (reference sequence). The CDR3 is 17 residues long. The investigators made TCR beta cDNA from approximately 0.5 ug total RNA, using a constant-region primer. Slightly modified ARM-PCR, run as three nested multiplex PCR rounds, produced the TCR beta libraries. The opening two PCR rounds, approximately 10 cycles each, paired TRBV1-TRBV30 forward primers with a C-beta reverse primer. TCRdb re-derived calls from the multiplex PCR reads in MiXCR, one entry per CDR3 protein. The sample includes roughly 86,000 distinct CDR3 sequences, around 68% of them seen just once.

This chain uses TRBV5-4 with TRBJ2-1; possible D gene TRBD1, 5 bases. Sequenced sample: tumor-adjacent normal liver tissue. This receptor was obtained from a middle-aged man with primary liver carcinoma and hepatitis B virus infection. The CDR3 protein is CASTRRGTGRAADEQSF. For the CDR3, the DNA is TGTGCCAGCACCCGTAGGGGCACCGGCCGCGCAGCCGATGAGCAGTCCTTC.